The T cell receptor beta chain described here comes from a study of blood T cell repertoires in COVID-19. Study information: COVID-19 samples, acute and convalescent, were from the United States, Italy and Spain. The analysed material was cDNA or gDNA that came from T cells, B-cell-depleted T cells, or PBMCs.

Authors' methods: Nucleated cell counts were estimated from reference gene primer amplification. Clones were read by immunoSEQ multiplex PCR, and TCRdb kept only the in-frame ones, dropping some. V, J and clone size reflect that table, while D and trimming were determined from the DNA. The profile covers roughly 200,000 clones, with around nine tenths appearing a single time and about 6% taken by the ten largest. This CDR3 has 15 amino acids. Germline V gives CDR1 LNHDA, CDR2 SQIVND (reference sequence). The trim removed 5 bases at V and 0 bases at J, leaving 7 bases unmatched. V is TRBV19 and J is TRBJ2-7; 7 bases match TRBD1. The TCR originated in a man aged 60 to 69 who had recovered from COVID-19. Sequencing input: peripheral blood. CDR3 sequence (DNA): TGTGCCAGTAGTCGACAGGGATCAAGCTCCTACGAGCAGTACTTC. Translating gives CASSRQGSSSYEQYF. The variable domain in full, with the rest retrieved from reference TRBV19 and TRBJ2-7, is DGGITQSPKYLFRKEGQNVTLSCEQNLNHDAMYWYRQDPGQGLRLIYYSQIVNDFQKGDIAEGYSVSREKKESFPLTVTSAQKNPTAFYLCASSRQGSSSYEQYFGPGTRLTVT.